Following are 8 T cell receptor beta chains from one sample sequenced in a study of cytomegalovirus exposure and HLA in healthy donors. A multiplex PCR was run with 60 Vbeta primers and 13 Jbeta primers. Measured with immunoSEQ multiplex PCR; TCRdb has only the in-frame clones, and not every one. The table lists over 150,000 clones, around 79% of them singletons. Source material: PBMCs. The receptors here all came from a woman between 40 and 55 years old in good health and CMV-seropositive.

This rearrangement joins TRBV13 to TRBJ2-5; TRBD2 matches at 11 bases. CDR1 is PRHDT and CDR2 is FYEKMQ in the germline V gene (reference sequence). CDR3 size: 19 residues. J gave up 5 bases and V 5 bases, and 19 bases lay outside the gene matches. CDR3 nucleotides: TGTGCCAGCAGCCCATTAAAAGGGACTAGCGGAGGCGGTTGGGAGACCCAGTACTTC. This encodes CASSPLKGTSGGGWETQYF.

V and J are TRBV11-2 and TRBJ2-5, with D possibly TRBD2 on 5 matching bases. V was trimmed by 3 bases and J by 3 bases, leaving 11 bases between them. CDR1 and CDR2 from the germline V gene are SGHAT and FQNNGV. The CDR3 has 14 residues. In nucleotides, the CDR3 is TGTGCCAGCAGCTTGTCAGGACTGAAAGAGACCCAGTACTTC. Amino acids: CASSLSGLKETQYF.

The chain couples TRBV2 to TRBJ1-2, with 9 bases aligning to TRBD1. The V gene's germline CDR1 is SNHLY and CDR2 FYNNEI. The V gene end was trimmed by 7 bases and the J gene end by 7 bases; junction bases not matched to a gene: 7. The length of the CDR3 is 13 residues. The CDR3 DNA reads TGTGCCAGCACCTGGGACAGGGCTCTTGGCTACACCTTC. Translated, it gives CASTWDRALGYTF.

The CDR3 nucleotides are TGTGCCAGCAGCCCTATAGTCGGGAGCGATGAGCAGTTCTTC. Residues: CASSPIVGSDEQFF. The J gene is TRBJ2-1, the V gene TRBV9; D perhaps matches TRBD2 (6 bases). V was pared by 4 bases and J by 8 bases, with 16 bases between. This CDR3 region has 14 residues. The germline V gene has CDR1 SGDLS and CDR2 YYNGEE.

This clone occurred a few times. The V gene is TRBV25-1, the J gene TRBJ1-2; D may be TRBD1 (5 bases). The germline CDR1 and CDR2 sequences are MGHDK and SYGVNS. The CDR3 is 16 amino acids. Trimming took 5 bases from V and 1 from J, leaving 17 bases between them. This CDR3 is CASSPLGGIFNYGYTF. DNA for the CDR3: TGTGCCAGCAGTCCCCTTGGGGGGATTTTTAACTATGGCTACACCTTC.

The CDR3 loop is CASSLDQGPNTQYF. The CDR3 bases are TGTGCCAGCAGCTTAGACCAGGGTCCCAATACGCAGTATTTT. The rearrangement uses TRBV7-2 and TRBJ2-3, with D possibly TRBD1 on 5 matching bases. Germline loops: CDR1 SGHTA, CDR2 FQGNSA. The CDR3 is made up of 14 amino acids. V gave up 1 base and J gave up 7 bases, with 12 bases separating them.

The rearrangement joins TRBV5-1 to TRBJ1-6; D is undetermined. The CDR3 extends over 15 amino acids. The germline CDR1 and CDR2 sequences are SGHRS and YFSETQ. V was trimmed by 2 bases and J by 0 bases, leaving 6 bases between them. In DNA form, the CDR3 reads TGCGCCAGCAGCTTCTCGAGCTCCTATAATTCACCCCTCCACTTT. This encodes CASSFSSSYNSPLHF. Using reference TRBV5-1 and TRBJ1-6 for the parts outside the CDR3, the full variable domain is KAGVTQTPRYLIKTRGQQVTLSCSPISGHRSVSWYQQTPGQGLQFLFEYFSETQRNKGNFPGRFSGRQFSNSRSEMNVSTLELGDSALYLCASSFSSSYNSPLHFGNGTRLTVT.

Of note for this clone: Other DNA sequences in the same sample also yield this CDR3. The rearrangement uses TRBV5-1 and TRBJ2-3; 14 bases match TRBD2. The CDR3 is 16 residues long. With V trimmed by 0 bases and J by 3 bases, 0 bases remained unmatched. Germline lookup yields CDR1 SGHRS and CDR2 YFSETQ. The CDR3 sequence is CASSLGTSGGTDTQYF. CDR3 coding DNA: TGCGCCAGCAGCTTGGGGACTAGCGGGGGGACAGATACGCAGTATTTT.